This T cell receptor (beta chain) was retrieved from a study of T cells in Graves' hyperthyroidism and ophthalmopathy. Study-wide background: Blood from the periphery was taken at initial diagnosis, before any treatment. Study results and caveats: Ophthalmopathy and stable hyperthyroidism were separated by a 13 V-J model. Peripheral blood also featured most of the thyroid clonotypes expanded above 0.001.

Notes on this clonotype: Antigen unknown.

It was RNA transcripts that yielded the amplified TCR beta CDR3 regions. Carried out on the TCR CDR3, a first-round RT-PCR used the HTBI primer set. Using its own MiXCR run on the multiplex PCR reads, TCRdb lists one record per CDR3 protein. The sample records some 340,000 distinct CDR3 sequences, around 15% being singletons. Diagnostic decisions used clinical symptoms, serum thyroxine and TRAb, thyroid ultrasound and orbital computed tomography. V lost 6 bases and J 6 bases, leaving 14 bases between the germline ends. The CDR3 extends over 13 amino acids. CDR1 and CDR2 (germline): SEHNR, FQNEAQ (reference sequence).

V is TRBV7-9 and J is TRBJ1-1; possible D gene TRBD1, 6 bases. The specimen sequenced was blood. This receptor was obtained from a woman aged 40 to 49 with Graves' ophthalmopathy. The CDR3 spells CASREQGGAEAFF. The CDR3 DNA is TGTGCCAGCAGGGAACAGGGTGGCGCTGAAGCTTTCTTT. The entire variable domain, with the rest obtained from reference TRBV7-9 and TRBJ1-1, is as follows: DTGVSQNPRHKITKRGQNVTFRCDPISEHNRLYWYRQTLGQGPEFLTYFQNEAQLEKSRLLSDRFSAERPKGSFSTLEIQRTEQGDSAMYLCASREQGGAEAFFGQGTRLTVV.